These 9 T cell receptor beta chains came from one sample sequenced in a study of T cell repertoires in cytomegalovirus infection. One entry per CDR3 protein, called by TCRdb with MiXCR from the reads. This sample yields around 260,000 distinct CDR3 sequences, of which roughly 10% are seen a single time; more than 13% belongs to the top ten. Sequenced input: PBMCs. The source of these receptors is a human donor in good health (CMV status not recorded). Some clones in this sample may be carry-over from other donors' samples.

This clonotype was observed a handful of times. The chain has TRBV11-3 and TRBJ1-1, with a tentative D call TRBD1 (6 bases). The V end was cut by 0 bases, the J end by 1 base, with 12 bases between. The V gene's germline CDR1 is SGHNT and CDR2 YENEEA. The CDR3 consists of 16 residues. In nucleotides, the CDR3 is TGTGCCAGCAGCTTAGATATAGGACAGTCGAACACTGAAGCTTTCTTT. Its translation: CASSLDIGQSNTEAFF.

This clonotype was seen more than once but under ten times. The conserved phenylalanine or tryptophan normally closing the CDR3 is absent here, so this likely arose from a read error. The chain uses TRBV29-1 and TRBJ1-1; weak D call: TRBD1 (6 bases). This CDR3 has 15 amino acids. Trimming left V 1 base short and J 0 bases short, with 12 bases between. Germline V CDR1 and CDR2: SQVTM, ANQGSEA. The CDR3 protein is CSVEVSGAMNTEAFL. CDR3 in DNA: TGCAGCGTTGAAGTCTCAGGGGCTATGAACACTGAAGCTTTCCTT.

J is TRBJ2-7 and V is TRBV6-2 or TRBV6-3; D is unclear. From germline, CDR1 is MNHEY and CDR2 SVGEGT. The CDR3 is made up of 15 amino acids. The germline V and J ends were trimmed by 6 bases and 1 base, with 16 bases remaining between them. CDR3 nucleotides: TGTGCCAGCAGCCCCATGCGAACCAATTCCTACGAGCAGTACTTC. Its protein is CASSPMRTNSYEQYF.

Many counts were recorded for this clonotype. The DNA of the CDR3 is TGTGCCAGCAGTTTCCCAGGGACAGGGTTGACTGAAGCTTTCTTT. Translating gives CASSFPGTGLTEAFF. V is TRBV6-2 or TRBV6-3 and J is TRBJ1-1; 9 nucleotides match TRBD1. There are 15 residues in the CDR3. From germline, CDR1 is MNHEY and CDR2 SVGEGT. J was trimmed by 5 bases and V by 4 bases; bases with no gene match: 8.

This clonotype was detected many times. This chain connects TRBV6-2 or TRBV6-3 to TRBJ1-4; D is uncertain. There are 15 residues in the CDR3. Germline CDR1 reads MNHEY; CDR2 reads SVGEGT. V was trimmed by 2 bases and J by 9 bases, leaving 16 bases between them. CDR3 sequence reads: CASSYRLLKGQKLFF. CDR3 coding DNA: TGTGCCAGCAGTTACCGGTTGCTAAAGGGCCAAAAACTGTTTTTT.

This clonotype came up many times. V and J are TRBV24-1 and TRBJ2-5, with D possibly being TRBD1 (6 bases). The V and J ends lost 2 bases and 4 bases respectively, with 19 bases between them. Per germline, CDR1 KGHDR and CDR2 SFDVKD. The CDR3 is 17 residues long. DNA of the CDR3: TGTGCCACCAGTGATTGTCCCGGGACACCTCCCCTAGAGACCCAGTACTTC. It codes for CATSDCPGTPPLETQYF.

The sample holds a few counts of this clonotype. The chain is built from TRBV19 and TRBJ2-2, with 11 bases fitting TRBD1. V lost 6 bases and J lost 6; bases outside the gene matches: 3. Germline V gene sequence: CDR1 LNHDA, CDR2 SQIVND (reference sequence). This CDR3 has 14 residues. CDR3 loop: CASRPGQGAGELFF. CDR3 DNA sequence: TGTGCCAGTAGACCGGGACAGGGGGCCGGGGAGCTGTTTTTT.

This clonotype was counted a few times. The chain has TRBV18 and TRBJ2-3; 10 nucleotides line up with TRBD2. Per the germline V gene, CDR1 is KGHSH and CDR2 is LQKENI. Germline trimming cut 2 bases from V and 3 bases from J; bases unmatched to any gene: 2. The CDR3 loop spans 15 amino acids. DNA for the CDR3: TGTGCCAGCTCACCATCTAGCGGGAGAACAGATACGCAGTATTTT. This gives the protein CASSPSSGRTDTQYF.

This clonotype was observed a few times. The chain uses TRBV28 and TRBJ2-7; 8 bases align to TRBD1. The V gene's germline CDR1 is MDHEN and CDR2 SYDVKM. V trimming: 7 bases; J trimming: 5 bases; junction bases outside the gene matches: 10. CDR3 length equals 14 residues. In DNA, the CDR3 is TGTGCCAGCACTACCGGACAGGGATGGGACGAGCAGTACTTC. Translation gives CASTTGQGWDEQYF.